This note documents a single TCR beta chain sequence. Its antigen remains unknown. The data stem from a study of Ad26.COV2.S vaccination and SARS-CoV-2 variants. Study at large: This donor came from the COV1001 trial of Ad26.COV2.S. Once or twice, 56 days apart, Ad26.COV2.S was delivered intramuscularly.

Germline CDR1 reads MNHEY; CDR2 reads SMNVEV (reference sequence). CDR3 length: 14 amino acids. With 3 bases clipped from V and 10 bases from J, the junction kept 5 bases outside the gene matches. Regarding treatment: 19 received Ad26.COV2.S at low or high dose, single or two shots; about five received placebo; per-sample allocation not given. Sample collection was performed on day 63 after the first vaccine or placebo injection. Whoever gave the sample was an adult aged 18-55 years in Boston. Findings and caveats of the study: Spike-specific TCR breadth in vaccine recipients exceeded that seen in placebo recipients.

TCRdb's copy holds only in-frame clones and misses some; the assay was immunoSEQ multiplex PCR. The sample has roughly 380,000 clones, more than 75% seen once; the top ten hold about 3.6%. The genes are TRBV27 and TRBJ1-6, with 8 positions matching TRBD1. The sample consisted of peripheral blood, taken in a trial of Ad26.COV2.S vaccine versus placebo. The receptor's source is a person aged 18-65 years who received the Ad26.COV2.S COVID-19 vaccine or a placebo. The CDR3 here is CASSLQGAQSPLHF. CDR3 bases: TGTGCCAGCAGTTTGCAGGGGGCTCAGTCACCCCTCCACTTT.